The clone carrying this T cell receptor (beta chain) came up once. No antigen is known for it. This sample stems from a study of immune cell composition in non-small cell lung cancer. Clones were sequenced by immunoSEQ multiplex PCR, and TCRdb holds only the in-frame ones, with some missing. The table has 6,000 to 8,500 clones, 67% seen once; the top ten hold over 8.5%. The study's findings and limits: In adenocarcinoma, maximal tumour-associated clone frequency tracked TIL tumour reactivity. No significant correlation existed between pack-years smoked and tumour clonality.

Normal lung sampling was at least 3 cm from the tumour, as distant as possible. The CDR3 extends over 13 amino acids. With 5 bases removed from V and 7 bases from J, the gap between germline ends came to 15 bases. Germline lookup yields CDR1 SGHAT and CDR2 FQNNGV. This rearrangement joins TRBV11-2 to TRBJ2-7; a possible D gene is TRBD2 (5 bases). This sequence originates from a human donor with non-small cell lung cancer. The material sequenced was non-adjacent lung tissue. CDR3 region: CASSPNSGIEQYF. The CDR3 region has the DNA TGTGCCAGCAGCCCTAACAGCGGTATTGAGCAGTACTTC.